The clone carrying this T cell receptor beta chain was observed once. Profiled with immunoSEQ multiplex PCR; TCRdb holds only in-frame clones, not every one. The sample holds more than 35,000 clones, 80% to 90% seen once. The data were obtained in a study of OX40 agonist ivuxolimab in advanced cancers. Across the study: Each patient was given ivuxolimab into a vein every 2 weeks, at 0.01 to 10 mg/kg.

V was clipped by 4 bases and J by 6 bases, with 17 bases between them. This CDR3 has 15 residues. Per the germline V gene, CDR1 is MNHNS and CDR2 is SASEGT. The rearrangement joins TRBV6-1 to TRBJ2-3; no clear D gene. Specimen: CD4+ or CD8+ T cells sorted from blood, collected in a trial of the OX40 agonist ivuxolimab. This TCR was sampled from an adult with an advanced solid tumor such as melanoma, head and neck, liver or kidney cancer. CDR3 in amino acids: CASSGWRGPRDTQYF. The CDR3 DNA is TGTGCCAGCAGTGGGTGGCGCGGCCCCAGGGATACGCAGTATTTT.